Presented here are 18 T cell receptor beta chains from one specimen sequenced in a study of patients and donors after allogeneic stem cell transplantation. TCRdb analysed the RT-PCR reads with MiXCR anew, one entry per CDR3 protein. The data contain about a million distinct CDR3 sequences, under 20% of them singletons. The sample comprised blood, either unsorted or a sorted T cell fraction (not recorded which). The receptors originated from a human donor who was either an allogeneic HSCT recipient or a stem cell or donor lymphocyte infusion donor (not recorded which). It is not recorded whose cells these are; they may come from a transplant donor.

V and J are TRBV6-1 and TRBJ2-2, with 8 bases fitting TRBD1. The CDR3 is 19 amino acids. V lost 5 bases, J lost 4 bases, and 18 bases stayed unmatched. Germline CDR1 and CDR2: MNHNS and SASEGT. CDR3 region: CASSQNFMQGALATGELFF. The CDR3 coding sequence is TGTGCCAGCAGTCAAAATTTTATGCAGGGGGCGCTGGCCACCGGGGAGCTGTTTTTT.

The V call is TRBV20-1, the J call TRBJ1-5, with TRBD1 as a possible D gene (5 bases). The V gene's germline CDR1 is DFQATT and CDR2 SNEGSKA (reference sequence). Trimming removed 3 bases from V and 3 bases from J, with 9 bases in between. The CDR3 is made up of 13 amino acids. In DNA form, the CDR3 reads TGCAGTGCTAGCGGCAGGGACAATCAGCCCCAGCATTTT. This codes for CSASGRDNQPQHF.

The V and J genes are TRBV29-1 and TRBJ2-2; no clear D. V was cut by 5 bases and J by 1 base, with 8 bases left in between. The length of the CDR3 is 13 residues. Germline V gene sequence: CDR1 SQVTM, CDR2 ANQGSEA. In DNA form, the CDR3 reads TGCAGCGTTTCCGGGCAGAACACCGGGGAGCTGTTTTTT. Its protein product is CSVSGQNTGELFF.

The rearrangement joins TRBV7-9 to TRBJ2-1; no clear D gene. Germline V gives CDR1 SEHNR, CDR2 FQNEAQ (reference sequence). V lost 5 bases, J lost 5 bases, and 13 bases lay in between. The CDR3 has 14 amino acids. The CDR3 reads CASSISRTDNEQFF. CDR3 DNA: TGTGCCAGCAGCATTAGCCGAACAGACAATGAGCAGTTCTTC.

The rearrangement links TRBV20-1 to TRBJ2-7; perhaps TRBD1 as D (5 bases). CDR3 length: 11 amino acids. Germline loops: CDR1 DFQATT, CDR2 SNEGSKA (reference sequence). V was cut by 6 bases and J by 6 bases, with 12 bases left in between. The CDR3 sequence is CSAPGQGEQYF. CDR3 nucleotides: TGCAGTGCCCCCGGGCAGGGCGAGCAGTACTTC.

This chain links TRBV9 with TRBJ2-4; 13 bases map to TRBD2. CDR3 length: 18 amino acids. In germline, CDR1 is SGDLS, CDR2 YYNGEE. V gave up 0 bases and J gave up 5 bases; unmatched junction bases: 8. As DNA, the CDR3 is TGTGCCAGCAGCGTAGGGATCTGGGGGACTAGCGGGGAAAACATTCAGTACTTC. It codes for CASSVGIWGTSGENIQYF.

This clonotype has a handful of counts. V gene TRBV20-1 combines with J gene TRBJ2-2, with TRBD1 matching over 7 bases. The V gene end was trimmed by 0 bases and the J gene end by 4 bases; junction bases not matched to a gene: 2. This CDR3 has 14 amino acids. Germline CDR1 and CDR2: DFQATT and SNEGSKA (reference sequence). The CDR3 region is CSAREQGTTGELFF. In DNA, the CDR3 is TGCAGTGCTAGAGAACAGGGGACCACCGGGGAGCTGTTTTTT.

A few counts support this clonotype. This sequence joins TRBV12-3 or TRBV12-4 and TRBJ2-2; 7 bases align to TRBD2. This CDR3 comprises 15 residues. V was pared by 6 bases and J by 2 bases, with 6 bases of the junction left unmatched. In DNA form, the CDR3 reads TGTGCCAGCAGACCCGGGACTATAAACACCGGGGAGCTGTTTTTT. This sequence encodes CASRPGTINTGELFF.

This clonotype was counted between two and nine times. V usage is TRBV21-1 and J usage is TRBJ2-2; the table names TRBD2, a call not compared with the DNA. TRBV21-1 is a pseudogene locus. The CDR3 totals 19 residues. The CDR3: CASINIPSCRPANTGELFF. The CDR3 DNA reads TGTGCCAGCATAAATATACCCTCGTGTAGGCCTGCGAACACCGGGGAGCTGTTTTTT.

The gene calls are TRBV15 and TRBJ1-3; 9 bases align to TRBD1. Germline V CDR1 and CDR2: LNHNV, YYDKDF (reference sequence). The CDR3 spans 14 residues. Trimming at V came to 3 bases and at J to 4 bases, leaving 1 base not matched to a gene. CDR3 bases: TGTGCCACCAGCAGCACAGGGGGCGGAAACACCATATATTTT. Encoded protein: CATSSTGGGNTIYF. The full variable domain, in which reference TRBV15 and TRBJ1-3 provide the parts outside the CDR3, is DAMVIQNPRYQVTQFGKPVTLSCSQTLNHNVMYWYQQKSSQAPKLLFHYYDKDFNNEADTPDNFQSRRPNTSFCFLDIRSPGLGDTAMYLCATSSTGGGNTIYFGEGSWLTVV.

This clonotype was counted between two and nine times. V usage is TRBV4-3 and J usage is TRBJ2-7, with TRBD1 matching 9 bases. This CDR3 has 18 residues. Looked up from germline, CDR1 is LGHNA and CDR2 is YSLEER. The trim removed 0 bases at V and 6 bases at J, leaving 15 bases unmatched. CDR3 nucleotide sequence: TGCGCCAGCAGCCAAGATCTGGATATGGGGACAGGGCCCTCCGAGCAGTACTTC. Translating gives CASSQDLDMGTGPSEQYF.

This clonotype appeared a few times. The V call is TRBV5-1, the J call TRBJ2-3; 8 nucleotides agree with TRBD1. The V segment lost 2 bases and the J segment 2 bases; nucleotides outside the gene matches: 7. From germline, CDR1 is SGHRS and CDR2 YFSETQ. This CDR3 comprises 16 residues. CDR3 protein: CASSFDSGQVTDTQYF. The CDR3 DNA sequence: TGCGCCAGCAGCTTTGATTCGGGACAGGTCACAGATACGCAGTATTTT.

The chain uses TRBV5-1 and TRBJ1-1; the D gene is possibly TRBD1 (5 bases). Trimming took off 0 bases at V and 6 bases at J, with 12 bases between the two ends. Germline CDR1 and CDR2: SGHRS and YFSETQ. CDR3 length: 14 amino acids. The CDR3 spells CASSLATVTPEAFF. The DNA of the CDR3 is TGCGCCAGCAGCTTGGCGACAGTCACTCCTGAAGCTTTCTTT.

The chain joins TRBV12-3 or TRBV12-4 to TRBJ1-2; D perhaps matches TRBD1 (6 bases). The CDR3 is 16 amino acids. V lost 5 bases, J lost 3 bases, and 19 bases lay in between. The CDR3 protein is CASSPVHGQSDYGYTF. The CDR3 DNA reads TGTGCCAGCAGTCCAGTCCATGGACAGTCGGACTATGGCTACACCTTC.

This clonotype was seen a few times. The chain joins TRBV6-2 or TRBV6-3 to TRBJ2-1; 9 bases are shared with TRBD2. J gave up 6 bases and V 4 bases, and 4 bases lay outside the gene matches. The germline V gene has CDR1 MNHEY and CDR2 SVGEGT. CDR3 size: 14 residues. In DNA form, the CDR3 reads TGTGCCAGCAGTTCGGGACTAGCTCTCAATGAGCAGTTCTTC. This sequence encodes CASSSGLALNEQFF.

This clonotype was seen only a few times. The J gene is TRBJ2-3, the V gene TRBV12-3 or TRBV12-4, with 7 nucleotides matching TRBD2. The CDR3 runs to 16 residues. The J segment lost 2 bases and the V segment lost 5 bases, leaving 10 bases of the junction unmatched. As DNA, the CDR3 is TGTGCCAGCAGTGGAAATAGACTAGCAGCCACAGATACGCAGTATTTT. Translation: CASSGNRLAATDTQYF.

This clonotype appeared a few times. The rearrangement joins TRBV7-9 to TRBJ2-7; D not resolved. Between the trimmed V and J ends, which lost 5 bases and 3 bases, there was a span of 14 bases. CDR1 and CDR2 (germline): SEHNR, FQNEAQ (reference sequence). The CDR3 length is 14 residues. The CDR3 protein is CASSLSDQSYEQYF. The DNA for the CDR3 is TGTGCCAGCAGCCTCTCGGACCAAAGCTACGAGCAGTACTTC.

This clonotype was seen ten or more times. The rearrangement uses TRBV12-3 or TRBV12-4 and TRBJ2-1, with 14 bases aligning to TRBD2. This CDR3 contains 16 residues. V lost 5 bases, J lost 9 bases, and 9 bases stayed unmatched. CDR3 bases: TGTGCCAGCAGTCTTACCGGGACTAGCGGGAGAGGTGAGCAGTTCTTC. The encoded protein is CASSLTGTSGRGEQFF.